The next 19 T cell receptor beta chains were all read from a single sample in a study of persistence of HIV-infected CD4 T cells. The libraries were made with immunoSEQ version 4 in survey mode. TCRdb's copy holds only in-frame clones and misses some; the assay was immunoSEQ multiplex PCR. The data contain under 20,000 clones, 65% of them seen just once; the ten biggest clones take up 7% to 10%. For these TCRs, the target antigens are not known. The stimulus was lysate of CMV-infected fibroblasts, about 11 ug/mL. Sorting of responding CD4+ T cells relied on upregulated CD40 ligand together with CD69. Here the sequenced sample was CD4+ T cells sorted from PBMCs after roughly 19-hour stimulation, taken from a patient who received antiretroviral therapy. Receptors were obtained from an adult woman with HIV who was CMV-seropositive.

CDR3 in amino acids: CASSQLRQGRENTEAFF. The CDR3 nucleotides are TGTGCCAGCTCACAACTCAGACAGGGGAGGGAGAACACTGAAGCTTTCTTT. The chain joins TRBV18 to TRBJ1-1; 8 bases are shared with TRBD1. Germline values: CDR1 KGHSH, CDR2 LQKENI. Germline trimming cut 4 bases from V and 1 base from J; bases unmatched to any gene: 11. The CDR3 has 17 residues.

The chain uses TRBV15 and TRBJ2-2; D is ambiguous. Germline assignment: CDR1 LNHNV and CDR2 YYDKDF (reference sequence). The ends were cut back, 0 bases at V and 8 bases at J, with 16 bases in the middle. The CDR3 length is 16 residues. The DNA for the CDR3 is TGTGCCACCAGCAGAGATACTTCCTTATCTGTTGGGGAGCTGTTTTTT. Encoded protein: CATSRDTSLSVGELFF.

The V call is TRBV28, the J call TRBJ2-5; 7 bases fit TRBD2. The trim removed 6 bases at V and 0 bases at J, leaving 7 bases unmatched. Per germline, CDR1 MDHEN and CDR2 SYDVKM. The length of the CDR3 is 15 residues. CDR3 in amino acids: CASSTSLANQETQYF. DNA for the CDR3: TGTGCCAGCAGCACCTCACTAGCGAACCAAGAGACCCAGTACTTC.

The V gene is TRBV19, the J gene TRBJ1-1; D unclear. The V gene's germline CDR1 is LNHDA and CDR2 SQIVND (reference sequence). The V end lost 0 bases, the J end lost 3 bases, and 11 bases lay between the germline ends. CDR3 length: 15 amino acids. The CDR3 DNA follows: TGTGCCAGTAGTATAGATTTGGGGTTGCACACTGAAGCTTTCTTT. Its translation: CASSIDLGLHTEAFF.

The chain combines TRBV18 with TRBJ1-1; the D is unclear. Germline V CDR1 and CDR2: KGHSH, LQKENI. The CDR3 runs to 15 residues. The V end lost 3 bases, the J end lost 0 bases, and 11 bases lay between the germline ends. The CDR3 DNA reads as TGTGCCAGCTCACCTCCAGTCGGGGTGAACACTGAAGCTTTCTTT. This translates into CASSPPVGVNTEAFF.

This clone has only one observation. CDR3 sequence (DNA): TGTGCCAGCTCACCACCGAAACTAGCGGGGGGGCAACGTGACAATGAGCAGTTCTTC. Translating gives CASSPPKLAGGQRDNEQFF. V and J are TRBV18 and TRBJ2-1; TRBD2 matches at 13 bases. The J segment lost 5 bases and the V segment lost 0 bases, leaving 10 bases of the junction unmatched. Germline CDR1 reads KGHSH; CDR2 reads LQKENI. CDR3 length: 19 amino acids.

The chain joins TRBV6-9 to TRBJ2-7; 7 bases line up with TRBD1. Germline assignment: CDR1 MNHGY and CDR2 SVAAGI. The CDR3 has 15 amino acids. V lost 4 bases and J lost 2; bases outside the gene matches: 8. CDR3 protein: CASSSVGGEPYEQYV. DNA for the CDR3: TGTGCCAGCAGTTCGGTAGGGGGCGAACCCTACGAGCAGTACGTC.

This clone qualifies as medium-sized. The chain carries TRBV28 and TRBJ1-1; no definite D call. Germline CDR1 reads MDHEN; CDR2 reads SYDVKM. CDR3 length: 12 amino acids. With 6 bases removed from V and 3 bases from J, the gap between germline ends came to 8 bases. Written as DNA, the CDR3 is TGTGCCAGCAGCATTGAATACACTGAAGCTTTCTTT. Amino acid sequence: CASSIEYTEAFF.

The rearrangement joins TRBV5-8 to TRBJ2-1; D is undetermined. Germline V lookup: CDR1 SGHTS, CDR2 YDEGEE. CDR3 length: 15 residues. Trimming removed 6 bases from V and 3 bases from J, with 16 bases in between. CDR3 in amino acids: CASTPYRLGYNEQFF. CDR3 in DNA: TGTGCCAGCACCCCCTACCGGCTAGGCTACAATGAGCAGTTCTTC.

This sequence joins TRBV6-1 and TRBJ1-1, with D unresolved. V lost 2 bases and J 10 bases, leaving 11 bases between the germline ends. Germline assignment: CDR1 MNHNS and CDR2 SASEGT. This CDR3 comprises 12 residues. CDR3 sequence reads: CASSEQAGLAFF. The CDR3 coding sequence is TGTGCCAGCAGTGAACAGGCTGGTTTAGCTTTCTTT.

The V call is TRBV6-1, the J call TRBJ2-6, with 7 bases identical to TRBD2. V lost 2 bases, J lost 5 bases, and 6 bases stayed unmatched. Germline V gene lookup returns CDR1 MNHNS and CDR2 SASEGT. The CDR3 totals 16 residues. The CDR3 bases are TGTGCCAGCAGTGAATCTCCGACTAGCTGGGCCAACGTCCTGACTTTC. Encoded protein: CASSESPTSWANVLTF.

In DNA form, the CDR3 reads TGTGCCAGCAACCGGGGGCAGGACACTGAAGCTTTCTTT. Encoded protein: CASNRGQDTEAFF. The V call is TRBV4-2, the J call TRBJ1-1; tentative D call: TRBD1 (6 bases). The CDR3 is made up of 13 amino acids. Trimming took 7 bases from V and 3 from J, leaving 12 bases between them. The V gene's germline CDR1 is LGHNA and CDR2 YNFKEQ.

The rearrangement joins TRBV7-8 to TRBJ1-1; D is uncertain. Trimming left V 0 bases short and J 1 base short, with 9 bases between. The CDR3 spans 15 residues. Per germline, CDR1 SGHVS and CDR2 FQNEAQ. CDR3: CASSLALMGNTEAFF. The CDR3 nucleotides are TGTGCCAGCAGCTTAGCGCTAATGGGGAACACTGAAGCTTTCTTT.

The V call is TRBV13, the J call TRBJ1-6; D is ambiguous. V lost 7 bases and J lost 10, with 17 bases in between. The CDR3 extends over 14 amino acids. The V gene's germline CDR1 is PRHDT and CDR2 FYEKMQ (reference sequence). The DNA of the CDR3 is TGTGCCAGCACCCTAAGCGGACCCCGCTCACCCCTCCACTTT. It codes for CASTLSGPRSPLHF.

By sample share, this clone is medium-sized (0.01 to 0.1%). In DNA form, the CDR3 reads TGTGCCAGCTCACCAACCGTCGCCAACAGGGTGGCTTTCTTT. It specifies CASSPTVANRVAFF. The rearrangement links TRBV18 to TRBJ1-1; possible D gene TRBD1, 6 bases. V was clipped by 2 bases and J by 11 bases, with 18 bases between them. There are 14 residues in the CDR3. The germline CDR1 and CDR2 sequences are KGHSH and LQKENI.

The chain combines TRBV12-3 or TRBV12-4 with TRBJ2-2, with D unresolved. The V end lost 5 bases, the J end lost 2 bases, and 6 bases lay between the germline ends. The CDR3 is made up of 13 amino acids. CDR3 amino acids: CASSRANTGELFF. CDR3 nucleotide sequence: TGTGCCAGCAGTCGGGCCAACACCGGGGAGCTGTTTTTT.

Only a few counts were recorded for this clone. The J gene is TRBJ1-3, the V gene TRBV9; D remains unclear. Trimming shortened V by 4 bases and J by 4 bases, and 12 bases separated the two germline ends. CDR3 length: 14 amino acids. Germline-derived CDR1 and CDR2 are SGDLS and YYNGEE. This CDR3 reads CASSSHSTGNTIYF. CDR3 DNA: TGTGCCAGCAGCTCTCACTCGACCGGAAACACCATATATTTT.

This chain connects TRBV19 to TRBJ1-5, with D maybe TRBD1 (6 bases). The CDR3 sequence is 17 residues long. The V end was cut by 4 bases, the J end by 3 bases, with 19 bases between. CDR1 is LNHDA, CDR2 SQIVND, per germline (reference sequence). The CDR3 protein is CASSTLAWDINNQPQHF. CDR3 DNA sequence: TGTGCCAGTAGTACCCTCGCATGGGACATCAACAATCAGCCCCAGCATTTT. Supplemented by reference TRBV19 and TRBJ1-5, the full variable domain reads DGGITQSPKYLFRKEGQNVTLSCEQNLNHDAMYWYRQDPGQGLRLIYYSQIVNDFQKGDIAEGYSVSREKKESFPLTVTSAQKNPTAFYLCASSTLAWDINNQPQHFGDGTRLSIL.

The CDR3 is CATSRGGLPGELFF. The DNA of the CDR3 is TGTGCCACCAGTCGCGGGGGGCTACCCGGGGAGCTGTTTTTT. V gene TRBV24-1 combines with J gene TRBJ2-2; 8 bases fit TRBD2. The CDR3 runs to 14 residues. From germline, CDR1 is KGHDR and CDR2 SFDVKD. V shed 6 bases and J 6 bases; nucleotides not matched to a gene: 5.